This is a list of T cell receptor beta chains from one sample in a study of blood T cell repertoires in COVID-19. Libraries were prepared by immunoSEQ multiplex PCR; TCRdb keeps only in-frame clonotypes and omits some of them. The sample lists around 77,000 clones, around 93% occurring once. Sequencing input: peripheral blood. These receptors were taken from a woman in her fifties or sixties with active COVID-19. CDR3s include the opening cysteine and the closing phenylalanine or tryptophan. Each record gives: CDR3 protein, CDR3 DNA, D gene, J gene, CDR3 length, V gene, clone size. A D gene is named only where the DNA matches it firmly. The size of a clone is reported for some rows only, either as once, few or many, or as a class for expanded clones.

CDR3aa: CASSESPGGNAEAFF; CDR3nt: TGCGCCAGCAGTGAGAGCCCCGGGGGGAACGCTGAAGCTTTCTTT; d_gene: .; j_gene: TRBJ1-1; len: 15; v_gene: TRBV10-1; abundance: .
CDR3aa: CASSRGPGGTGEQYF; CDR3nt: TGTGCCAGCAGCCGAGGCCCAGGGGGAACTGGAGAGCAGTACTTC; d_gene: TRBD1; j_gene: TRBJ2-7; len: 15; v_gene: TRBV27; abundance: .
CDR3aa: CASSEFQGSNTEAFF; CDR3nt: TGTGCCAGCAGTGAATTCCAGGGTTCGAACACTGAAGCTTTCTTT; d_gene: .; j_gene: TRBJ1-1; len: 15; v_gene: TRBV6-1; abundance: .
CDR3aa: CASSQPGRRGYGEQYF; CDR3nt: TGTGCCAGCAGCCAACCCGGGAGGAGAGGCTACGGCGAGCAGTACTTC; d_gene: TRBD2; j_gene: TRBJ2-7; len: 16; v_gene: TRBV3-1/TRBV3-2; abundance: .
CDR3aa: CATSPAGTGSYEQYF; CDR3nt: TGTGCCACCAGCCCCGCCGGGACAGGCTCCTACGAGCAGTACTTC; d_gene: TRBD1; j_gene: TRBJ2-7; len: 15; v_gene: TRBV15; abundance: few
CDR3aa: CASSEAGTATSGSLYNEQFF; CDR3nt: TGTGCCAGCAGTGAAGCGGGGACTGCTACTAGCGGGTCCCTTTACAATGAGCAGTTCTTC; d_gene: TRBD2; j_gene: TRBJ2-1; len: 20; v_gene: TRBV6-1; abundance: once
CDR3aa: CASRGGASGRPTDTQYF; CDR3nt: TGTGCCAGCCGGGGGGGGGCTAGCGGGCGCCCCACAGATACGCAGTATTTT; d_gene: TRBD2; j_gene: TRBJ2-3; len: 17; v_gene: TRBV2; abundance: once
CDR3aa: CASSPVISGGRAGELFF; CDR3nt: TGTGCCAGCTCACCGGTCATCTCGGGCGGGAGAGCGGGGGAGCTGTTTTTT; d_gene: TRBD2; j_gene: TRBJ2-2; len: 17; v_gene: TRBV18; abundance: .
CDR3aa: CASSDTPQGVDGYTF; CDR3nt: TGTGCCAGCAGTGACACCCCGCAGGGTGTCGATGGCTACACCTTC; d_gene: .; j_gene: TRBJ1-2; len: 15; v_gene: TRBV6-4; abundance: .
CDR3aa: CASSSLLRADTQYF; CDR3nt: TGTGCCAGCAGCTCCCTCCTCCGGGCAGATACGCAGTATTTT; d_gene: .; j_gene: TRBJ2-3; len: 14; v_gene: TRBV7-2; abundance: .
CDR3aa: CASSPPGQGAGNIQYF; CDR3nt: TGTGCCAGCAGCCCACCGGGACAGGGGGCAGGAAACATTCAGTACTTC; d_gene: TRBD1; j_gene: TRBJ2-4; len: 16; v_gene: TRBV7-6; abundance: .
CDR3aa: CASSLGTVGQGYQPQHF; CDR3nt: TGTGCCAGCAGCTTAGGTACGGTAGGGCAGGGGTATCAGCCCCAGCATTTT; d_gene: .; j_gene: TRBJ1-5; len: 17; v_gene: TRBV7-9; abundance: .
CDR3aa: CASSLNRNTEAFF; CDR3nt: TGTGCCAGCAGCTTAAACAGGAACACTGAAGCTTTCTTT; d_gene: .; j_gene: TRBJ1-1; len: 13; v_gene: TRBV7-2; abundance: once
CDR3aa: CASSDDRDRGVYSNQPQHF; CDR3nt: TGTGCCAGCAGTGATGACCGGGACAGGGGGGTTTATAGCAATCAGCCCCAGCATTTT; d_gene: TRBD1; j_gene: TRBJ1-5; len: 19; v_gene: TRBV6-1; abundance: .
CDR3aa: CASSLSTPSYEQYF; CDR3nt: TGCGCCAGCAGCTTGTCCACACCATCCTACGAGCAGTACTTC; d_gene: .; j_gene: TRBJ2-7; len: 14; v_gene: TRBV5-1; abundance: few